The table lists the clone carrying this TCR beta chain with many counts. The time point here: after trial treatment. Treatment reported: LDRT plus nivolumab, ipilimumab, low-dose cyclophosphamide and aspirin (RACIN trial). Treatment of the donors consisted of nivolumab and ipilimumab (plus aspirin, low-dose cyclophosphamide and low-dose radiotherapy). This entry is derived from a study of low-dose radiotherapy and immunotherapy resistance in tumors. Study background: Nivolumab was given to patients as a 240 mg flat dose every two weeks, and ipilimumab at 1 mg/kg every six weeks. Both were delivered intravenously.

Per germline, CDR1 SGHRS and CDR2 YFSETQ. The CDR3 totals 16 residues. V was trimmed by 2 bases and J by 2 bases, leaving 16 bases between them. TCRs were put through roughly 20 PCR cycles of amplification with Phusion. A constant-region primer and the V-primer adapter served as the primer pair. MiXCR was run by TCRdb on the reads, yielding one entry per CDR3 protein. The profile shows tens of thousands of distinct CDR3 sequences, 33% of them singletons. The TCR sequence derives from a male donor with rectosigmoid adenocarcinoma. The gene calls are TRBV5-1 and TRBJ2-5; maybe TRBD1 (5 bases). This sample comprised PBMCs, obtained after low-dose radiotherapy plus immunotherapy. The chain's CDR3 is CASSFGDAGKQETQYF. CDR3 DNA sequence: TGCGCCAGCAGCTTCGGAGACGCAGGGAAGCAAGAGACCCAGTACTTC.